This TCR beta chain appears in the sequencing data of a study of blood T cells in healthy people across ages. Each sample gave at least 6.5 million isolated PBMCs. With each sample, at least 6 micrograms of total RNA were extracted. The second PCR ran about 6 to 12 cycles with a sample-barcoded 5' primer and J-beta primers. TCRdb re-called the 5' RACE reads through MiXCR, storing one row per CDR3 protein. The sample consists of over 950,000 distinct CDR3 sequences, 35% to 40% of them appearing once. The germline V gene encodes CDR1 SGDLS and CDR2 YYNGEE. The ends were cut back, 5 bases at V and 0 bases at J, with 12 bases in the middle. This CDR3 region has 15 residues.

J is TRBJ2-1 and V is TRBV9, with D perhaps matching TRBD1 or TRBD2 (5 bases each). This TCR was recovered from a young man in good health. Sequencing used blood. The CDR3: CASSAGTFSYNEQFF. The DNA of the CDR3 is TGTGCCAGCAGTGCCGGGACCTTCTCCTACAATGAGCAGTTCTTC. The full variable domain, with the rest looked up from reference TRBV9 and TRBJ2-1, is DSGVTQTPKHLITATGQRVTLRCSPRSGDLSVYWYQQSLDQGLQFLIQYYNGEERAKGNILERFSAQQFPDLHSELNLSSLELGDSALYFCASSAGTFSYNEQFFGPGTRLTVL.